This T cell receptor beta chain came from a study of blood T cell repertoires in COVID-19. The authors' processing: Estimates of nucleated cell counts were drawn from the amplification of reference gene primers. Produced via immunoSEQ multiplex PCR; TCRdb's table is partial and in-frame only. The DNA was the basis for D and trimming; V, J and clone size are from that table. This sample has about 220,000 clones, with around 90% found just once. Germline values: CDR1 SGHNT, CDR2 YYREEE (reference sequence). Deletions cut 5 bases from V and 7 bases from J, with 19 bases between. There are 16 residues in the CDR3.

The sequence was obtained from a man aged 25-40 years who had been exposed to COVID-19. The sequenced sample consisted of PBMCs or T cells enriched from blood (not recorded which). The gene calls are TRBV5-4 and TRBJ1-6; TRBD1 might be the D (6 bases). CDR3 amino acids: CASSFSTGGANSPLHF. CDR3 DNA sequence: TGTGCCAGCAGTTTTTCCACGGGGGGCGCGAATTCACCCCTCCACTTT.